A selection of T cell receptor beta chains follows, all from one sample in a study of shared clonotypes between healthy human individuals. Here immunoSEQ multiplex PCR was the method, and the copy in TCRdb shows in-frame clones only, minus some. This table holds 1,500,000 or so clones, roughly 96% found once. The sequenced material came from naive CD4+ T cells sorted from blood. Every receptor here comes from a man aged 30 to 39 in good health. The CDR3 runs from the conserved cysteine through the conserved F or W. The order of the fields is V gene, clone size, J gene, D gene, CDR3 DNA, CDR3 protein. A D gene is named only where the DNA matches it firmly. A row's size may be missing; if present it is once, few, many or a size class.

v_gene: TRBV27; abundance: .; j_gene: TRBJ1-2; d_gene: TRBD1; CDR3nt: TGTGCCAGCAGAAAGACAGGGGGCTCGGGCTACACCTTC; CDR3aa: CASRKTGGSGYTF
v_gene: TRBV14; abundance: .; j_gene: TRBJ1-1; d_gene: .; CDR3nt: TGTGCCAGCAGCAAGCCAGCCAGGGTAGGAACTGAAGCTTTCTTT; CDR3aa: CASSKPARVGTEAFF
v_gene: TRBV28; abundance: .; j_gene: TRBJ2-7; d_gene: .; CDR3nt: TGTGCCAGCAGATCGGAGAGGTCGGACTCCTACGAGCAGTACTTC; CDR3aa: CASRSERSDSYEQYF
v_gene: TRBV28; abundance: .; j_gene: TRBJ2-2; d_gene: .; CDR3nt: TGTGCCAGTGGGACGACGAACACCGGGGAGCTGTTTTTT; CDR3aa: CASGTTNTGELFF
v_gene: TRBV7-2; abundance: .; j_gene: TRBJ2-3; d_gene: TRBD2; CDR3nt: TGTGCCAGCAGCTTAGTATCGGCGGGGGACCAGTATTTT; CDR3aa: CASSLVSAGDQYF
v_gene: TRBV6-6; abundance: .; j_gene: TRBJ2-1; d_gene: .; CDR3nt: TGTGCCAGCAGTTACGGGTCCCCTGCCTACAATGAGCAGTTCTTC; CDR3aa: CASSYGSPAYNEQFF
v_gene: TRBV18; abundance: .; j_gene: TRBJ2-7; d_gene: .; CDR3nt: TGTGCCAGCTCACCCTCGGCTTTAGGGGAAAACTACGAGCAGTACTTC; CDR3aa: CASSPSALGENYEQYF
v_gene: TRBV5-4; abundance: once; j_gene: TRBJ1-2; d_gene: TRBD1; CDR3nt: TGTGCCAGCACGCCATCGACAGGGGGGAACTATGGCTACACCTTC; CDR3aa: CASTPSTGGNYGYTF
v_gene: TRBV19; abundance: once; j_gene: TRBJ2-7; d_gene: .; CDR3nt: TGTGCCAGTAGTATTTATGGCCTCCCCTCCTACGAGCAGTACTTC; CDR3aa: CASSIYGLPSYEQYF
v_gene: TRBV7-3; abundance: .; j_gene: TRBJ2-1; d_gene: .; CDR3nt: TGTGCCAGCAGCTTAGGCAGGGTTCCCTACAATGAGCAGTTCTTC; CDR3aa: CASSLGRVPYNEQFF
v_gene: TRBV4-3; abundance: .; j_gene: TRBJ2-3; d_gene: TRBD2; CDR3nt: TGCGCCAGCAGCCAATCGACTAGCGGAATCACAGATACGCAGTATTTT; CDR3aa: CASSQSTSGITDTQYF
v_gene: TRBV7-9; abundance: .; j_gene: TRBJ1-2; d_gene: .; CDR3nt: TGTGCCAGCAGCTTCGGGACGGGACTATCCTATGGCTACACCTTC; CDR3aa: CASSFGTGLSYGYTF
v_gene: TRBV19; abundance: once; j_gene: TRBJ1-1; d_gene: .; CDR3nt: TGTGCCAGTAATTCAAGGGACACTGAAGCTTTCTTT; CDR3aa: CASNSRDTEAFF
v_gene: TRBV2; abundance: .; j_gene: TRBJ2-3; d_gene: .; CDR3nt: TGTGCCAGCGGATCCCTTAGCACAGATACGCAGTATTTT; CDR3aa: CASGSLSTDTQYF
v_gene: TRBV10-2; abundance: .; j_gene: TRBJ2-7; d_gene: TRBD1; CDR3nt: TGCGCCAGCAGTGACCGAGTGGACAGGCTAGGGTACGAGCAGTACTTC; CDR3aa: CASSDRVDRLGYEQYF
v_gene: TRBV9; abundance: .; j_gene: TRBJ2-2; d_gene: TRBD1; CDR3nt: TGTGCCAGCAGCGTAGCGACAGGGGCCACCGGGGAGCTGTTTTTT; CDR3aa: CASSVATGATGELFF
v_gene: TRBV6-1; abundance: .; j_gene: TRBJ1-5; d_gene: .; CDR3nt: TGTGCCAGCAGTGAAGCGCAGGGCCTCAATCAGCCCCAGCATTTT; CDR3aa: CASSEAQGLNQPQHF
v_gene: TRBV2; abundance: .; j_gene: TRBJ1-5; d_gene: .; CDR3nt: TGTGCCAGCAGTGATATGGGCCAGCCCCAGCATTTT; CDR3aa: CASSDMGQPQHF
v_gene: TRBV5-1; abundance: .; j_gene: TRBJ1-6; d_gene: .; CDR3nt: TGCGCCAGCAGCTCAATGGGCAGTTCAGGGTGGAATTCACCCCTCCACTTT; CDR3aa: CASSSMGSSGWNSPLHF
v_gene: TRBV11-2; abundance: once; j_gene: TRBJ2-2; d_gene: TRBD2; CDR3nt: TGTGCCAGCAGCTTAGTTGGGGGGACTAGCGGGACCGGGGAGCTGTTTTTT; CDR3aa: CASSLVGGTSGTGELFF
v_gene: TRBV10-3; abundance: .; j_gene: TRBJ1-5; d_gene: .; CDR3nt: TGTGCCATCAGTGAGAAAGGAAGCAATCAGCCCCAGCATTTT; CDR3aa: CAISEKGSNQPQHF
v_gene: TRBV2; abundance: .; j_gene: TRBJ1-1; d_gene: .; CDR3nt: TGTGCCAGCAGTGAAGACAGGGTCTTCTCTTCTGAAGCTTTCTTT; CDR3aa: CASSEDRVFSSEAFF
v_gene: TRBV7-3; abundance: .; j_gene: TRBJ2-3; d_gene: .; CDR3nt: TGTGCCAGCAGCTTAGGAAGCTGGACAGATACGCAGTATTTT; CDR3aa: CASSLGSWTDTQYF
v_gene: TRBV28; abundance: once; j_gene: TRBJ1-4; d_gene: TRBD1; CDR3nt: TGTGCCAGCAGTTTCGACAGGGATAATGAAAAACTGTTTTTT; CDR3aa: CASSFDRDNEKLFF
v_gene: TRBV12-5; abundance: once; j_gene: TRBJ2-5; d_gene: TRBD2; CDR3nt: TGTGCTAGCTCCCGGGAGGTAGAGACCCAGTACTTC; CDR3aa: CASSREVETQYF
v_gene: TRBV18; abundance: few; j_gene: TRBJ1-5; d_gene: TRBD1; CDR3nt: TGTGCCAGCTCCGATGGACAGGATCAGCCCCAGCATTTT; CDR3aa: CASSDGQDQPQHF
v_gene: TRBV5-1; abundance: .; j_gene: TRBJ2-5; d_gene: .; CDR3nt: TGCGCCAGCAGCGGACCCACTGTTCAAGAGACCCAGTACTTC; CDR3aa: CASSGPTVQETQYF
v_gene: TRBV5-4; abundance: .; j_gene: TRBJ2-7; d_gene: .; CDR3nt: TGTGCCAGCAGCCCCGAGACGAGCTCCTACGAGCAGTACTTC; CDR3aa: CASSPETSSYEQYF
v_gene: TRBV5-5; abundance: .; j_gene: TRBJ2-7; d_gene: .; CDR3nt: TGTGCCAGCAGCGGCCCTGGGGCCAGCGAGCAGTACTTC; CDR3aa: CASSGPGASEQYF
v_gene: TRBV11-2; abundance: once; j_gene: TRBJ1-3; d_gene: .; CDR3nt: TGTGCCAGCAGCCTCAGGGGAAACACCATATATTTT; CDR3aa: CASSLRGNTIYF
v_gene: TRBV6-5; abundance: .; j_gene: TRBJ1-1; d_gene: .; CDR3nt: TGTGCCAGCAGTTACTTGCCGAACACTGAAGCTTTCTTT; CDR3aa: CASSYLPNTEAFF
v_gene: TRBV9; abundance: .; j_gene: TRBJ1-5; d_gene: TRBD1; CDR3nt: TGTGCCAGCAGCGTAGGGACAGGGGGCGGAGGGAATCAGCCCCAGCATTTT; CDR3aa: CASSVGTGGGGNQPQHF
v_gene: TRBV7-2; abundance: .; j_gene: TRBJ1-4; d_gene: .; CDR3nt: TGTGCCAGCAGCTTAGTGAATACGTATGAAAAACTGTTTTTT; CDR3aa: CASSLVNTYEKLFF
v_gene: TRBV19; abundance: .; j_gene: TRBJ1-4; d_gene: .; CDR3nt: TGTGCCAGTACGCGTCAGGGGAATGAAAAACTGTTTTTT; CDR3aa: CASTRQGNEKLFF
v_gene: TRBV10-3; abundance: .; j_gene: TRBJ2-1; d_gene: .; CDR3nt: TGTGCCATCAGTGAGTTACAGGGACTATCCTACAATGAGCAGTTCTTC; CDR3aa: CAISELQGLSYNEQFF
v_gene: TRBV18; abundance: .; j_gene: TRBJ2-7; d_gene: TRBD2; CDR3nt: TGTGCCAGCTCACCGAATTGGGGGAGGGAATACGAGCAGTACTTC; CDR3aa: CASSPNWGREYEQYF
v_gene: TRBV27; abundance: .; j_gene: TRBJ1-2; d_gene: TRBD1; CDR3nt: TGTGCCAGCAGTTCCCCGTCCCGGGACAGGTCCTCTAACTATGGCTACACCTTC; CDR3aa: CASSSPSRDRSSNYGYTF
v_gene: TRBV29-1; abundance: .; j_gene: TRBJ2-5; d_gene: .; CDR3nt: TGCAGCGTTGGCGGCAGTTTTCAAGAGACCCAGTACTTC; CDR3aa: CSVGGSFQETQYF
v_gene: TRBV30; abundance: .; j_gene: TRBJ2-3; d_gene: TRBD2; CDR3nt: TGTGCCTGGAGTGTACGTGCGGGACTAACAGATACGCAGTATTTT; CDR3aa: CAWSVRAGLTDTQYF
v_gene: TRBV5-4; abundance: .; j_gene: TRBJ2-7; d_gene: TRBD2; CDR3nt: TGTGCCAGCAGCGACGGGACTAGTACGGGCTACGAGCAGTACTTC; CDR3aa: CASSDGTSTGYEQYF
v_gene: TRBV7-2; abundance: .; j_gene: TRBJ2-2; d_gene: .; CDR3nt: TGTGCCAGCAGCTCCTATAGAGGACAGACTAACACCGGGGAGCTGTTTTTT; CDR3aa: CASSSYRGQTNTGELFF
v_gene: TRBV7-8; abundance: .; j_gene: TRBJ2-7; d_gene: TRBD2; CDR3nt: TGTGCCAGCAGCAGCACTAGCGGGGGGATCTACGAGCAGTACTTC; CDR3aa: CASSSTSGGIYEQYF
v_gene: TRBV19; abundance: .; j_gene: TRBJ2-7; d_gene: .; CDR3nt: TGTGCCAGTAGTGTCGCCGGGACCCTCTACGAGCAGTACTTC; CDR3aa: CASSVAGTLYEQYF
v_gene: TRBV5-4; abundance: .; j_gene: TRBJ2-1; d_gene: .; CDR3nt: TGTGCCAGCAGCTCAGGACTATACAATGAGCAGTTCTTC; CDR3aa: CASSSGLYNEQFF
v_gene: TRBV7-9; abundance: .; j_gene: TRBJ1-5; d_gene: .; CDR3nt: TGTGCCAGCGGCGGGGCGCTGGGCAATCAGCCCCAGCATTTT; CDR3aa: CASGGALGNQPQHF
v_gene: TRBV7-2; abundance: .; j_gene: TRBJ2-3; d_gene: .; CDR3nt: TGTGCCAGCAGCCCCCGGATTCGCACAGATACGCAGTATTTT; CDR3aa: CASSPRIRTDTQYF
v_gene: TRBV5-4; abundance: once; j_gene: TRBJ2-3; d_gene: .; CDR3nt: TGTGCCAGCAGCTTTCCGCTGTCTAACACAGATACGCAGTATTTT; CDR3aa: CASSFPLSNTDTQYF
v_gene: TRBV10-1; abundance: .; j_gene: TRBJ1-2; d_gene: .; CDR3nt: TGCGCCAGCAGTGATCACGAATTCTATGGCTACACCTTC; CDR3aa: CASSDHEFYGYTF
v_gene: TRBV5-8; abundance: .; j_gene: TRBJ1-1; d_gene: .; CDR3nt: TGTGCCAGCAGCCAGACAGCCCTGGTCCAACGAAACACTGAAGCTTTCTTT; CDR3aa: CASSQTALVQRNTEAFF
v_gene: TRBV10-2; abundance: .; j_gene: TRBJ1-5; d_gene: .; CDR3nt: TGCGCCAGCAGAGACAGCGCTAATCAGCCCCAGCATTTT; CDR3aa: CASRDSANQPQHF
v_gene: TRBV14; abundance: once; j_gene: TRBJ2-5; d_gene: .; CDR3nt: TGTGCCAGCAGTAGGGGCCAAGAGACCCAGTACTTC; CDR3aa: CASSRGQETQYF
v_gene: TRBV27; abundance: .; j_gene: TRBJ2-3; d_gene: .; CDR3nt: TGTGCCAGCAGTCTCACTCGCACAGATACGCAGTATTTT; CDR3aa: CASSLTRTDTQYF